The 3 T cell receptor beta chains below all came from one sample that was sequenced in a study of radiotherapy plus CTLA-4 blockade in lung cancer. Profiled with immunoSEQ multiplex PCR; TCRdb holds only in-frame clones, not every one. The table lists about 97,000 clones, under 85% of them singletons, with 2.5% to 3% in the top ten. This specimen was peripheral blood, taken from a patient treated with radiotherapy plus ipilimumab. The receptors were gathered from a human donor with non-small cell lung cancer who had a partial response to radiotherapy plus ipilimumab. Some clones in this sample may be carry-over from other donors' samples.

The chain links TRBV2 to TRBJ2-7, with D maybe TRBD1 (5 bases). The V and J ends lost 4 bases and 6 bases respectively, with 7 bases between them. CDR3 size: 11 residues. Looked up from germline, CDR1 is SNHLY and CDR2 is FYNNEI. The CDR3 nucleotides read TGTGCCAGCAGTGTAGGGGTCGAGCAGTACTTC. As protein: CASSVGVEQYF.

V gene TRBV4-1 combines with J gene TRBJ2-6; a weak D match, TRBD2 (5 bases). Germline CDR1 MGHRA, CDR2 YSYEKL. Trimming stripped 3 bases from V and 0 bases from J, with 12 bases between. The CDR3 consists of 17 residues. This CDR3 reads CASSHLASNSGANVLTF. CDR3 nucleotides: TGCGCCAGCAGCCACTTGGCTAGCAACTCTGGGGCCAACGTCCTGACTTTC.

The CDR3: CASSIDVSSYNEQFF. The CDR3 DNA sequence: TGTGCCAGTAGTATAGACGTGAGCTCCTACAATGAGCAGTTCTTC. J is TRBJ2-1 and V is TRBV19; D gene unclear. The V end lost 0 bases, the J end lost 0 bases, and 6 bases lay between the germline ends. This CDR3 spans 15 amino acids. Germline loops: CDR1 LNHDA, CDR2 SQIVND (reference sequence).